A single T cell receptor beta chain is shown here with its context. The data were obtained in a study of shared T cell receptors in the human thymus. Profiling relied on immunoSEQ multiplex PCR, and the TCRdb table lists in-frame clones only, not all of them. The sample holds more than 300,000 clones; 95% are singletons and the top ten take approximately 0.02%. This CDR3 spans 17 amino acids. Per germline, CDR1 MDHEN and CDR2 SYDVKM. V gave up 5 bases and J gave up 5 bases; unmatched junction bases: 13. The TCR sequence derives from a human donor. The chain recombines TRBV28 with TRBJ2-1; the match to TRBD2 covers 9 bases. Sequencing was performed on thymocytes. The CDR3 here is CASSLTRWTSEDNEQFF. The CDR3 nucleotides read TGTGCCAGCAGTCTCACCCGATGGACTAGCGAGGACAATGAGCAGTTCTTC. The full variable domain, completed using reference TRBV28 and TRBJ2-1, is DVKVTQSSRYLVKRTGEKVFLECVQDMDHENMFWYRQDPGLGLRLIYFSYDVKMKEKGDIPEGYSVSREKKERFSLILESASTNQTSMYLCASSLTRWTSEDNEQFFGPGTRLTVL.